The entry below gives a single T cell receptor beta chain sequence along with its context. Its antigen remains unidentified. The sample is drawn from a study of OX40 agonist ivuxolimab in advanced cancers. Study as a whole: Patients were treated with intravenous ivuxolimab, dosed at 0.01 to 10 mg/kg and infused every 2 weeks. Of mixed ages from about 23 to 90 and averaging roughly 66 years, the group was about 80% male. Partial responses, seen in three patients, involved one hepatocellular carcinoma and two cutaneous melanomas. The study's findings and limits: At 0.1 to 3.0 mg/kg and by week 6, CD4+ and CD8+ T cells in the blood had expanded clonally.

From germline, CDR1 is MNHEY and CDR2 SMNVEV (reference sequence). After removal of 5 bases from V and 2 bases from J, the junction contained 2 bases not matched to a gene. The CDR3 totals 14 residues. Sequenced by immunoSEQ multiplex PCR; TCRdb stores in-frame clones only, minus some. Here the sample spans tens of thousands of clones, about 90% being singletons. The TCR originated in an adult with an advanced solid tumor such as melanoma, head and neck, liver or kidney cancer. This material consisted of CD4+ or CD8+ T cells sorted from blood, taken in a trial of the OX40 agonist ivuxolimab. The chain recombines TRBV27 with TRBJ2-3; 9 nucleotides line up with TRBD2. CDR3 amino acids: CASSTGLATDTQYF. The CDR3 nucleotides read TGTGCCAGCAGTACGGGACTAGCCACAGATACGCAGTATTTT.